This T cell receptor beta chain was documented in a study of blood T cell repertoires in COVID-19. In this sample, this clone turned up once. Germline CDR1 SGHNT, CDR2 YYREEE (reference sequence). This CDR3 is built from 14 residues. Deletions cut 3 bases from V and 3 bases from J, with 10 bases between. The data were produced by immunoSEQ multiplex PCR, yet TCRdb's version contains in-frame clones alone and is incomplete. The sample yields 100,000 to 110,000 clones, 85% seen once. The sequenced sample consisted of peripheral blood. This sequence originates from a man aged 50 to 60 with active or convalescent COVID-19. The chain employs TRBV5-4 and TRBJ2-1; the D gene is possibly TRBD1 (6 bases). The CDR3 nucleotides are TGTGCCAGCAGCTCCCGGGACAACTACAATGAGCAGTTCTTC. Translation: CASSSRDNYNEQFF.